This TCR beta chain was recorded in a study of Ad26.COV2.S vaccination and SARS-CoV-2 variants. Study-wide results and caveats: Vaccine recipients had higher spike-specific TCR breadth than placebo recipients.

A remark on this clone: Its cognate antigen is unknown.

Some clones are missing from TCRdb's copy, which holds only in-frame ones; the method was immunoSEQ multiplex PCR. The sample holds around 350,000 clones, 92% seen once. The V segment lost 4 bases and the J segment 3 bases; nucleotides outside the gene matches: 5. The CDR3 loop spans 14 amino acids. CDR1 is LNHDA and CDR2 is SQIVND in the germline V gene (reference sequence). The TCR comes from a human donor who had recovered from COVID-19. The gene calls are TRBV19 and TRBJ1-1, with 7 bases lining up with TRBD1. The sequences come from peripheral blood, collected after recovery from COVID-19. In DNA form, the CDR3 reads TGTGCCAGTAGTAACCGGGACAGACACACTGAAGCTTTCTTT. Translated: CASSNRDRHTEAFF.